The following is a TCR beta chain sequence with its context. Its antigen is still unknown. These data are taken from a study of cytomegalovirus exposure and HLA in healthy donors. The CDR3 runs to 12 residues. Germline V gene lookup returns CDR1 SQVTM and CDR2 ANQGSEA. V was pared by 1 base and J by 6 bases, with 8 bases between. General observations from the study: The classifier reportedly diagnosed cytomegalovirus status with high specificity and sensitivity. A reported reduction in N-insertions relative to the approximately 640-donor mean was seen in an Asian-associated ancestry cluster in a later analysis.

PCR used 60 Vbeta primers and 13 Jbeta primers. Sequencing used immunoSEQ multiplex PCR; TCRdb keeps in-frame clones, though not all of them. The sample holds under 150,000 clones, 80% seen once. The rearrangement links TRBV29-1 to TRBJ2-3, with D perhaps TRBD2 (6 bases). The specimen was PBMCs. The origin of this receptor is a male donor in good health and CMV-seronegative. This CDR3 is CSVEGGDDTQYF. CDR3 bases: TGCAGCGTTGAAGGGGGGGATGATACGCAGTATTTT.